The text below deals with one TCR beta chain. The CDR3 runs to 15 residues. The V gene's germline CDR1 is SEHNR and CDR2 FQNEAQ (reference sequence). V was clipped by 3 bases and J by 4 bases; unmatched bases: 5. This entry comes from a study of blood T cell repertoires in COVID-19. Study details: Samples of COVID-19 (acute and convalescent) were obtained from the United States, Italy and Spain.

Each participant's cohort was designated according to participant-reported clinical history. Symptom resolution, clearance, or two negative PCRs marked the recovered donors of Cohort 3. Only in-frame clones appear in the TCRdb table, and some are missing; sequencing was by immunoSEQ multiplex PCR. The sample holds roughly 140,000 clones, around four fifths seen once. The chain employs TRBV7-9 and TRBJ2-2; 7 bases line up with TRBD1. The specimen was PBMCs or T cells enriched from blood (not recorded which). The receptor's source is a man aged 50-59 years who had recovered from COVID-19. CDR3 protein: CASSLGQRRTGELFF. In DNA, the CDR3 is TGTGCCAGCAGCTTGGGACAGCGGCGCACCGGGGAGCTGTTTTTT.